The clone carrying this T cell receptor beta chain has at least ten counts. The target antigen is unknown. TCRdb re-derived calls from the 5' RACE reads in MiXCR, one entry per CDR3 protein. The sample has 250,000 to 300,000 distinct CDR3 sequences, 15% to 20% seen once; the top ten hold roughly 7.4%. The data derive from a study of CD8 T cells in ankylosing spondylitis. Overall study findings and caveats: In ankylosing spondylitis blood, a motif of about eight highly homologous TCR beta variants appeared characteristic. Significant enrichment of disease-linked clones was reportedly seen in matched ankylosing spondylitis synovial fluid.

The CDR3 runs 13 residues. V dropped 1 base and J dropped 8 bases, with 14 bases sitting between them. The V gene's germline CDR1 is DFQATT and CDR2 SNEGSKA (reference sequence). Sequencing was done on a sample of blood, either unsorted or a sorted T cell fraction (not recorded which). This clonotype was obtained from a male donor with ankylosing spondylitis or in good health (not recorded which). This sequence joins TRBV20-1 and TRBJ1-2, with D maybe TRBD1 (6 bases). In DNA, the CDR3 is TGCAGTGCTAGAGGGGGGGCCCTGGTGGGCTACACCTTC. Translation gives CSARGGALVGYTF.